Each of the 21 T cell receptor beta chains below was sequenced from the same sample in a study of T cell clones after liver transplantation. TCRdb keeps only in-frame clones here, not all; method: immunoSEQ multiplex PCR. The sample has approximately 71,000 clones, more than 85% seen once. The source material was CD4+ T cells from blood, sampled around 27 months after liver transplant. These receptors all come from a human patient who received a liver transplant. Some T cells may originate from the graft donor.

V usage is TRBV11-2 and J usage is TRBJ2-5; maybe TRBD1 (6 bases). Matching the DNA end better, TRBJ2-7 makes the J call doubtful. Germline-derived CDR1 and CDR2 are SGHAT and FQNNGV. The CDR3 extends over 13 amino acids. In DNA form, the CDR3 reads TGTGCCAGCAGCCGGGACACTTCCTACGAGCAGTACTTC. Translation: CASSRDTSYEQYF.

This clone was seen more than once but under ten times. The chain is built from TRBV4-3 and TRBJ1-1, with a tentative D call TRBD1 (6 bases). Trimming took off 6 bases at V and 1 base at J, with 15 bases between the two ends. Germline CDR1 and CDR2: LGHNA and YSLEER. The CDR3 length is 15 residues. The CDR3 loop reads CASSTGGRRNTEAFF. Written as DNA, the CDR3 is TGCGCCAGCAGTACGGGGGGCAGGAGGAACACTGAAGCTTTCTTT.

The V and J genes are TRBV7-8 and TRBJ1-1, with D unclear. The ends were cut back, 3 bases at V and 1 base at J, with 12 bases in the middle. Germline V gene sequence: CDR1 SGHVS, CDR2 FQNEAQ. The CDR3 has 15 residues. CDR3 in DNA: TGTGCCAGCAGCTTCTCCCCTAGCAGGAACACTGAAGCTTTCTTT. This encodes CASSFSPSRNTEAFF.

This rearrangement joins TRBV30 to TRBJ1-4, with D uncertain. The V gene lost 2 bases and the J gene lost 3 bases, with 10 bases spanning the gap. This CDR3 is 14 amino acids long. Looked up from germline, CDR1 is GTSNPN and CDR2 is SVGIG (reference sequence). The CDR3 spells CAWSHGKANEKLFF. The CDR3 nucleotides read TGTGCCTGGAGTCACGGGAAGGCTAATGAAAAACTGTTTTTT.

A few counts support this clone. This chain joins TRBV19 and TRBJ1-1; D not resolved. In germline, CDR1 is LNHDA, CDR2 SQIVND (reference sequence). Trimming pared 5 bases from V and 5 bases from J, leaving 9 bases between. The CDR3 is 12 residues long. This CDR3 is CASSFLGTEAFF. DNA for the CDR3: TGTGCCAGTAGTTTTCTAGGAACTGAAGCTTTCTTT.

The chain links TRBV29-1 to TRBJ2-7; 10 bases fit TRBD2. The V and J ends lost 5 bases and 3 bases, in that order; junction bases with no gene match: 4. The V gene's germline CDR1 is SQVTM and CDR2 ANQGSEA. This CDR3 is 13 amino acids long. This CDR3 reads CSVRAGGIYEQYF. As DNA, the CDR3 is TGCAGCGTTCGAGCGGGGGGGATCTACGAGCAGTACTTC.

This chain links TRBV9 with TRBJ1-3, with TRBD1 identical over 8 bases. V dropped 4 bases and J dropped 4; count of bases not matched to a gene: 7. Germline V gene sequence: CDR1 SGDLS, CDR2 YYNGEE. This CDR3 comprises 15 residues. The CDR3 loop is CASSLQGVSGNTIYF. The CDR3 DNA reads as TGTGCCAGCAGCCTACAGGGGGTGTCCGGAAACACCATATATTTT.

The gene calls are TRBV19 and TRBJ2-1; TRBD2 aligns across 8 bases. Per the germline V gene, CDR1 is LNHDA and CDR2 is SQIVND (reference sequence). The length of the CDR3 is 20 residues. V was pared by 1 base and J by 6 bases, with 20 bases of the junction left unmatched. The CDR3 DNA sequence: TGTGCCAGTAGTATAGGGCACGGAGGGATCGGGAGGGCTTCCCTCAATGAGCAGTTCTTC. Encoded protein: CASSIGHGGIGRASLNEQFF.

This clone was seen just once. The rearrangement uses TRBV18 and TRBJ2-2; 7 nucleotides align to TRBD1. This CDR3 region has 15 residues. Germline loops: CDR1 KGHSH, CDR2 LQKENI. After removal of 4 bases from V and 0 bases from J, the junction contained 2 bases not matched to a gene. The DNA for the CDR3 is TGTGCCAGCTCACGGACAGGTTCGAACACCGGGGAGCTGTTTTTT. Residues: CASSRTGSNTGELFF.

The J gene is TRBJ2-5, the V gene TRBV28; D gene ambiguous. The CDR3 has 12 residues. CDR1 and CDR2 from the germline V gene are MDHEN and SYDVKM. Trimming took 7 bases from V and 5 from J, leaving 11 bases between them. The CDR3 region has the DNA TGTGCCAGCACCACAAGCCCCGAGACCCAGTACTTC. Translated: CASTTSPETQYF.

The chain links TRBV5-4 to TRBJ2-3; tentative D call: TRBD2 (6 bases). Germline CDR1 is SGHNT and CDR2 is YYREEE (reference sequence). This CDR3 region has 19 residues. The V and J ends lost 4 bases and 5 bases respectively, with 29 bases between them. DNA of the CDR3: TGTGCCAGCAGCCCAAGAAGGACCGCGGGAAGGGGTTATATAGATACGCAGTATTTT. It translates to CASSPRRTAGRGYIDTQYF.

The chain employs TRBV12-5 and TRBJ1-4; 7 bases map to TRBD1. The V gene end was trimmed by 0 bases and the J gene end by 14 bases; junction bases not matched to a gene: 15. This CDR3 comprises 16 residues. CDR1 is LGHNT and CDR2 is FRNRAP in the germline V gene. CDR3 sequence reads: CASGLVGDSYNEGLFF. CDR3 DNA sequence: TGTGCTAGTGGTTTGGTCGGGGACAGTTATAATGAAGGGCTGTTTTTT. The variable domain in full, with the rest retrieved from reference TRBV12-5 and TRBJ1-4, is DARVTQTPRHKVTEMGQEVTMRCQPILGHNTVFWYRQTMMQGLELLAYFRNRAPLDDSGMPKDRFSAEMPDATLATLKIQPSEPRDSAVYFCASGLVGDSYNEGLFFGSGTQLSVL.

The chain uses TRBV7-3 and TRBJ1-2; no firm D call. Germline loops: CDR1 SGHTA, CDR2 FQGTGA. V shed 3 bases and J shed 3 bases, with 8 bases lying between them. The CDR3 is 13 residues long. CDR3 region: CASSFDGDYGYTF. The CDR3 bases are TGTGCCAGCAGCTTTGACGGTGACTATGGCTACACCTTC.

The chain uses TRBV28 and TRBJ2-5; 13 bases are a match to TRBD2. With the DNA end fitting TRBJ2-7 better, the J assignment may be wrong. Germline loops: CDR1 MDHEN, CDR2 SYDVKM. This CDR3 spans 17 amino acids. CDR3 in DNA: TGTGCCAGCAGTAGGACTAGCGGGAGTGCCAGCTCCTACGAGCAGTACTTC. Amino acid sequence: CASSRTSGSASSYEQYF.

This rearrangement joins TRBV6-5 to TRBJ1-1, with a weak D call TRBD1 (5 bases). Germline V gives CDR1 MNHEY, CDR2 SVGAGI. The CDR3 spans 14 residues. With 4 bases removed from V and 0 bases from J, the gap between germline ends came to 9 bases. In nucleotides, the CDR3 is TGTGCCAGCAGTTTATCAGGGATGAACACTGAAGCTTTCTTT. Translating it yields CASSLSGMNTEAFF.

This chain links TRBV10-1 with TRBJ2-7; the D is unclear. CDR1 and CDR2 (germline): WNHNN, SYGVQD (reference sequence). V was trimmed by 0 bases and J by 2 bases, leaving 14 bases between them. This CDR3 spans 16 amino acids. CDR3 nucleotide sequence: TGCGCCAGCAGTGAGTCGATGACCGCATTAACCTACGAGCAGTACTTC. The encoded protein is CASSESMTALTYEQYF.

This chain joins TRBV7-9 and TRBJ1-1; D is possibly TRBD1 (6 bases). The length of the CDR3 is 13 residues. The V end was cut by 5 bases, the J end by 1 base, with 8 bases between. CDR1 is SEHNR and CDR2 is FQNEAQ in the germline V gene (reference sequence). CDR3 DNA sequence: TGTGCCAGCAGCCAGGGACAGAACACTGAAGCTTTCTTT. This translates into CASSQGQNTEAFF.

The CDR3 nucleotides are TGTGCCAGCAGTGCCCAGACAGGACTCGTAAATAGGGGCACAGATACGCAGTATTTT. Encoded protein: CASSAQTGLVNRGTDTQYF. The chain combines TRBV6-1 with TRBJ2-3; D may be TRBD1 (6 bases). Looked up from germline, CDR1 is MNHNS and CDR2 is SASEGT. There are 19 residues in the CDR3. Trimming took off 4 bases at V and 1 base at J, with 24 bases between the two ends.

This clone appeared a single time. The chain recombines TRBV4-3 with TRBJ2-1, with D hard to call. Germline values: CDR1 LGHNA, CDR2 YSLEER. There are 16 residues in the CDR3. V lost 0 bases to trimming and J lost 0 bases, with 9 bases between them. The CDR3 DNA follows: TGCGCCAGCAGCCAAGATTACGAGAGCTCCTACAATGAGCAGTTCTTC. Its translation is CASSQDYESSYNEQFF.

The chain links TRBV10-3 to TRBJ2-3; 11 positions agree with TRBD2. The trim removed 10 bases at V and 6 bases at J, leaving 9 bases unmatched. CDR1 and CDR2 from the germline V gene are ENHRY and SYGVKD. The CDR3 totals 14 residues. CDR3 protein: CATIAGGSGDTQYF. The DNA for the CDR3 is TGTGCCACCATAGCGGGAGGGAGTGGGGATACGCAGTATTTT.

This clone came up once. This chain joins TRBV5-1 and TRBJ2-2; D unclear. Trimming shortened V by 3 bases and J by 8 bases, and 23 bases separated the two germline ends. Germline CDR1 and CDR2: SGHRS and YFSETQ. This CDR3 is 17 amino acids long. In DNA, the CDR3 is TGCGCCAGCAGCTCTGGATTGGGCCCCTCCATATGGGGGGAGCTGTTTTTT. Its translation is CASSSGLGPSIWGELFF.